The T cell receptor (beta chain) described here comes from a study of T cell responses to AZD1222 COVID-19 vaccine. The germline CDR1 and CDR2 sequences are SGHTA and FQGNSA. Trimming took 5 bases from V and 7 from J, leaving 18 bases between them. The CDR3 extends over 14 amino acids. In its sample, this clone was seen a few times. Produced via immunoSEQ multiplex PCR; TCRdb's table is partial and in-frame only. The table records some 110,000 clones, roughly nine tenths of them present only once. This chain joins TRBV7-2 and TRBJ2-7; a weak D match, TRBD2 (6 bases). Source: peripheral blood, taken 28 days after the second AZD1222 dose. This receptor was obtained from an adult who received the AZD1222 COVID-19 vaccine. CDR3 DNA: TGTGCCAGCAGCCTTAGCCGGGACTGGGGAGAGCAGTACTTC. Residues: CASSLSRDWGEQYF.